This is a list of T cell receptor beta chains from one sample in a study of cytomegalovirus exposure and HLA in healthy donors. The assay was immunoSEQ multiplex PCR, and TCRdb's table has in-frame clones only and misses some. The sample includes 200,000 or so clones, about 89% of them seen just once. The sample comprised PBMCs. All receptors come from a woman younger than 30 in good health and CMV-seronegative. Each CDR3 is given with its conserved first and last residue. The order of the fields is J gene, D gene, clone size, V gene, CDR3 protein, CDR3 DNA. D genes are given only for firm matches. Only part of the rows carry a size: once, few, many, or a class if the clone is expanded.

TRBJ1-1,-,-,TRBV25-1,CASRTGNTEAFF,TGTGCCAGCAGGACAGGGAACACTGAAGCTTTCTTT
TRBJ2-5,TRBD2,-,TRBV19,CASSIGLAGVETQYF,TGTGCCAGTAGTATAGGACTAGCGGGAGTAGAGACCCAGTACTTC
TRBJ2-7,TRBD2,-,TRBV2,CASSTPLAAGTAYEQYF,TGTGCCAGCAGTACCCCATTGGCAGCGGGAACGGCCTACGAGCAGTACTTC
TRBJ1-5,TRBD1,few,TRBV6-1,CASSAGQGQPQHF,TGTGCCAGCAGTGCGGGACAGGGTCAGCCCCAGCATTTT
TRBJ2-1,TRBD2,-,TRBV19,CASSTMGSGNRHEQFF,TGTGCCAGTAGCACAATGGGGAGCGGGAATCGACATGAGCAGTTCTTC
TRBJ2-7,-,once,TRBV7-9,CASTLTRGEQYF,TGTGCCAGCACCCTCACCCGGGGTGAGCAGTACTTC
TRBJ1-6,-,-,TRBV4-1,CASSQDLSAAGDPAPLHF,TGCGCCAGCAGCCAAGATCTGTCGGCAGCCGGGGATCCTGCACCCCTCCACTTT
TRBJ2-3,TRBD2,few,TRBV5-6,CASRPGLAGTDTQYF,TGTGCCAGCAGGCCGGGACTAGCGGGAACAGATACGCAGTATTTT
TRBJ2-4,TRBD2,-,TRBV5-4,CASSDTIAGAKNIQYF,TGTGCCAGCAGCGATACTATAGCGGGAGCAAAAAACATTCAGTACTTC
TRBJ1-1,-,-,TRBV5-1,CASSLETGVNTEAFF,TGCGCCAGCAGCTTGGAGACGGGGGTCAACACTGAAGCTTTCTTT
TRBJ2-1,TRBD2,-,TRBV27,CASSSGLVRINEQFF,TGTGCCAGCAGTTCGGGACTAGTAAGAATCAATGAGCAGTTCTTC
TRBJ2-1,-,-,TRBV19,CASKFAGYNEQFF,TGTGCCAGTAAATTCGCAGGATACAATGAGCAGTTCTTC
TRBJ2-1,-,-,TRBV5-1,CASSLAGTEQFF,TGCGCCAGCAGCTTGGCCGGGACAGAGCAGTTCTTC
TRBJ2-3,-,-,TRBV18,CASSPPEADTQYF,TGTGCCAGCTCACCACCGGAGGCAGATACGCAGTATTTT
TRBJ1-1,-,once,TRBV29-1,CSVDGPSNTEAFF,TGCAGCGTTGATGGCCCCTCGAACACTGAAGCTTTCTTT
TRBJ2-2,-,-,TRBV27,CASSFGTGELFF,TGTGCCAGCAGTTTCGGCACCGGGGAGCTGTTTTTT
TRBJ1-4,-,once,TRBV25-1,CASRTERIEKLFF,TGTGCCAGCAGGACAGAAAGGATTGAAAAACTGTTTTTT
TRBJ2-1,TRBD1,-,TRBV27,CASSPPRTGSYNEQFF,TGTGCCAGCAGTCCACCCCGGACAGGTAGCTACAATGAGCAGTTCTTC
TRBJ2-3,TRBD2,-,TRBV27,CASSSLAGEGTDTQYF,TGTGCCAGCAGTTCCCTAGCGGGAGAGGGCACAGATACGCAGTATTTT
TRBJ1-2,-,-,TRBV5-8,CASSLEGDRYGYTF,TGTGCCAGCAGCTTGGAAGGAGACCGCTATGGCTACACCTTC
TRBJ2-7,-,-,TRBV7-9,CASSLGIGGGEEQYF,TGTGCCAGCAGCTTAGGGATTGGGGGCGGCGAAGAGCAGTACTTC
TRBJ2-7,-,-,TRBV6-5,CASTRRVTYEQYF,TGTGCCAGCACCCGTCGGGTCACCTACGAGCAGTACTTC
TRBJ2-3,TRBD2,-,TRBV2,CASSELGSGINTDTQYF,TGTGCCAGCAGTGAATTGGGTAGCGGGATAAACACAGATACGCAGTATTTT
TRBJ2-2,TRBD2,once,TRBV4-2,CASSQDEIAGGVGTGELFF,TGTGCCAGCAGCCAAGATGAAATAGCGGGAGGGGTGGGGACCGGGGAGCTGTTTTTT
TRBJ2-1,-,-,TRBV19,CASSPQRSPRLFF,TGTGCCAGTAGTCCCCAACGTAGCCCGAGGCTGTTCTTC
TRBJ1-4,TRBD1,-,TRBV19,CAGRDRVNEKLFF,TGTGCCGGACGGGACAGGGTTAATGAAAAACTGTTTTTT
TRBJ1-5,TRBD1,-,TRBV28,CASSIRQGADPQHF,TGTGCCAGCAGTATTCGACAGGGGGCTGATCCCCAGCATTTT
TRBJ1-2,TRBD1,-,TRBV2,CASSGRRDSRGGGYTF,TGTGCCAGCAGTGGGCGTCGGGACTCCCGAGGGGGCGGCTACACCTTC
TRBJ2-5,TRBD1,-,TRBV28,CATSRGPWETQYF,TGTGCCACAAGCAGGGGGCCTTGGGAGACCCAGTACTTC
TRBJ1-2,TRBD1,-,TRBV28,CASSQGAQDYGYTF,TGTGCCAGCAGCCAGGGGGCGCAGGACTATGGCTACACCTTC
TRBJ2-2,TRBD1,few,TRBV30,CACATGVDTGELFF,TGTGCCTGCGCGACAGGGGTGGACACCGGGGAGCTGTTTTTT
TRBJ2-3,-,once,TRBV19,CASRSRGERTDTQYF,TGTGCCAGTCGCTCCAGGGGAGAGAGGACAGATACGCAGTATTTT
TRBJ2-1,-,few,TRBV28,CASRPPSQGPNEQFF,TGTGCCAGCCGGCCCCCTAGTCAGGGCCCGAATGAGCAGTTCTTC
TRBJ2-7,-,-,TRBV2,CASIPRRPYEQYF,TGTGCCAGCATTCCGAGGAGGCCTTACGAGCAGTACTTC
TRBJ1-4,-,-,TRBV6-1,CASNAGLREKLFF,TGTGCCAGCAATGCAGGGCTACGGGAAAAACTGTTTTTT
TRBJ2-1,TRBD2,once,TRBV5-5,CASSPGSSGGYDEQFF,TGTGCCAGCAGCCCCGGGAGCTCCGGGGGGTACGATGAGCAGTTCTTC
TRBJ2-3,TRBD2,-,TRBV29-1,CSVAGLAGIADTQYF,TGCAGCGTTGCTGGACTAGCGGGAATCGCAGATACGCAGTATTTT
TRBJ1-1,TRBD1,once,TRBV7-3,CASSSFDRGAVTEAFF,TGTGCCAGCAGCTCCTTCGACAGGGGAGCGGTTACTGAAGCTTTCTTT
TRBJ1-3,-,-,TRBV19,CASSTGAIFDTIYF,TGTGCCAGTAGTACAGGGGCCATCTTCGACACCATATATTTT
TRBJ2-1,-,-,TRBV27,CASSFSSYNEQFF,TGTGCCAGCAGTTTTTCTAGCTACAATGAGCAGTTCTTC
TRBJ2-7,TRBD1,-,TRBV5-1,CASSPDRGSSYEQYF,TGCGCCAGCAGCCCGGACAGGGGTAGCTCCTACGAGCAGTACTTC
TRBJ1-2,-,-,TRBV28,CASRSPQALWDGYTF,TGTGCCAGCAGATCGCCCCAGGCTCTGTGGGATGGCTACACCTTC
TRBJ2-1,-,-,TRBV30,CAWESGAGAYNEQFF,TGTGCCTGGGAGTCGGGCGCAGGGGCCTACAATGAGCAGTTCTTC
TRBJ1-2,-,many,TRBV15,CATSRETATYGYTF,TGTGCCACCAGCAGAGAGACAGCTACCTATGGCTACACCTTC
TRBJ1-4,-,-,TRBV29-1,CSVGTHRDEKLFF,TGCAGCGTTGGGACACACAGAGATGAAAAACTGTTTTTT
TRBJ1-1,-,-,TRBV5-1,CASRQGNTEAFF,TGCGCCAGCAGACAGGGGAACACTGAAGCTTTCTTT
TRBJ2-7,-,-,TRBV29-1,CSVVGRGGYEQYF,TGCAGCGTTGTCGGCAGGGGTGGCTACGAGCAGTACTTC
TRBJ1-1,-,-,TRBV15,CATSREVGGRGTEAFF,TGTGCCACCAGCAGAGAAGTCGGGGGGCGCGGCACTGAAGCTTTCTTT
TRBJ1-5,TRBD1,-,TRBV30,CAWGQGKDQPQHF,TGTGCCTGGGGACAGGGAAAGGATCAGCCCCAGCATTTT
TRBJ1-1,TRBD1,-,TRBV30,CAGGTGRRW,TGTGCCGGTGGGACAGGCCGACGGTGG
TRBJ1-2,-,-,TRBV5-1,CASSLDGTNSYGYTF,TGCGCCAGCAGCTTGGACGGGACAAATTCTTATGGCTACACCTTC
TRBJ2-1,TRBD2,few,TRBV6-4,CASSGLAGGNEQFF,TGTGCCAGCAGTGGACTAGCGGGAGGCAATGAGCAGTTCTTC
TRBJ1-5,-,-,TRBV28,CASSTMVYSNQPQHF,TGTGCCAGCAGCACTATGGTATATAGCAATCAGCCCCAGCATTTT
TRBJ1-4,TRBD1,-,TRBV4-1,CASSRSGTGGEKLFF,TGCGCCAGCAGCCGGAGCGGGACAGGGGGTGAAAAACTGTTTTTT
TRBJ2-3,TRBD2,-,TRBV10-1,CASSPTSGRSDTQYF,TGCGCCAGCAGTCCGACTAGCGGGAGGTCGGATACGCAGTATTTT